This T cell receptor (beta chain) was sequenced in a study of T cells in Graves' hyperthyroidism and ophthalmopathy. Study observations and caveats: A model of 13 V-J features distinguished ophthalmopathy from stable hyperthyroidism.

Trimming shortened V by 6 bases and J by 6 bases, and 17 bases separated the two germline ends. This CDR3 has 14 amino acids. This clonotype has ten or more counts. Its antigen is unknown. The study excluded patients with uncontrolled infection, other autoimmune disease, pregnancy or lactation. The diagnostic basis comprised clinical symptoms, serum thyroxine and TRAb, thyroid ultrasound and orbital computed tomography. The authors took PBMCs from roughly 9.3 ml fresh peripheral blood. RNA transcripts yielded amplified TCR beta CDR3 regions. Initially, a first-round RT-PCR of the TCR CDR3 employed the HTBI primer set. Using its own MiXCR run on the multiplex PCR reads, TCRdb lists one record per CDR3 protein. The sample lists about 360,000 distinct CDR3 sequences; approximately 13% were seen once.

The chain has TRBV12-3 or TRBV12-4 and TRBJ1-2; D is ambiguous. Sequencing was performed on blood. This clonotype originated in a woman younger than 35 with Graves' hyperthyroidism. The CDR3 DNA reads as TGTGCCAGCAGCCTCGGCGGGGTTTACAATGGCTACACCTTC. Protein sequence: CASSLGGVYNGYTF.